Following are 7 T cell receptor beta chains from one sample sequenced in a study of T cells in Graves' hyperthyroidism and ophthalmopathy. Amplification yielded TCR beta CDR3 regions, with RNA transcripts as the source. RT-PCR in the first round (using the HTBI primer set) targeted the TCR CDR3. MiXCR was run by TCRdb on the multiplex PCR reads, yielding one entry per CDR3 protein. This sample has about 620,000 distinct CDR3 sequences, with around 15% found just once. The sample comprised blood. These receptors were obtained from a young woman with Graves' hyperthyroidism.

This clonotype was counted between two and nine times. Compared with germline, one end of the junction differs, possibly owing to a read error. This rearrangement joins TRBV5-1 to TRBJ1-1; possibly TRBD1 for D (5 bases). CDR1 is SGHRS, CDR2 YFSETQ, per germline. The length of the CDR3 is 12 residues. DNA for the CDR3: TGCGCCAGCAGCGGAGGGACCACTGGAGCTTTCTTT. Its protein product is CASSGGTTGAFF.

This clonotype was recorded a few times. CDR3 DNA: TGTGCCAGCAGTATTTCAGAAAGCTATGGCTACACCTTC. This gives the protein CASSISESYGYTF. This chain connects TRBV28 to TRBJ1-2; no clear D gene. Germline V CDR1 and CDR2: MDHEN, SYDVKM. V was clipped by 5 bases and J by 4 bases, with 11 bases between them. This CDR3 comprises 13 residues.

A note on this clonotype: This may be a read error: a much more frequent sequence differs by one nucleotide. V and J are TRBV11-1 and TRBJ1-1; 8 bases align to TRBD1. The V and J ends lost 7 bases and 5 bases, in that order; junction bases with no gene match: 6. CDR3 length equals 13 residues. Germline loops: CDR1 SGHAT, CDR2 FQDESV (reference sequence). CDR3 DNA sequence: TGTGCCAGCACCCTGGGACAGGCGACTGAAGCTTTCTTT. It yields the protein CASTLGQATEAFF.

The rearrangement joins TRBV4-1 to TRBJ2-7, with 8 bases that match TRBD2. V trimming: 0 bases; J trimming: 4 bases; junction bases outside the gene matches: 11. Per the germline V gene, CDR1 is MGHRA and CDR2 is YSYEKL. The CDR3 is 17 residues long. The CDR3: CASSQDTGTRFIYEQYF. The CDR3 nucleotides read TGCGCCAGCAGCCAAGATACGGGGACTAGATTTATATACGAGCAGTACTTC.

There are many counts of this clonotype. The V and J genes are TRBV2 and TRBJ1-4; D gene ambiguous. CDR1 SNHLY and CDR2 FYNNEI come from the germline V gene. The V end lost 4 bases, the J end lost 5 bases, and 11 bases lay between the germline ends. This CDR3 has 14 residues. This chain's CDR3 is CASSAEGPNEKLFF. CDR3 DNA: TGTGCCAGCAGTGCTGAGGGTCCCAATGAAAAACTGTTTTTT. Variable domain in full (rest from reference TRBV2 and TRBJ1-4): EPEVTQTPSHQVTQMGQEVILRCVPISNHLYFYWYRQILGQKVEFLVSFYNNEISEKSEIFDDQFSVERPDGSNFTLKIRSTKLEDSAMYFCASSAEGPNEKLFFGSGTQLSVL.

The chain employs TRBV5-1 and TRBJ1-5, with a possible D match to TRBD1 (5 bases). CDR3 size: 18 residues. V was trimmed by 0 bases and J by 0 bases, leaving 16 bases between them. CDR1 and CDR2 from the germline V gene are SGHRS and YFSETQ. The CDR3 DNA sequence: TGCGCCAGCAGCTTGGCCGACAGAAGCTTTTATAGCAATCAGCCCCAGCATTTT. Its translation is CASSLADRSFYSNQPQHF.

This rearrangement joins TRBV7-9 to TRBJ1-2; D unresolved. Germline values: CDR1 SEHNR, CDR2 FQNEAQ (reference sequence). There are 14 residues in the CDR3. V gave up 1 base and J gave up 4 bases, with 10 bases separating them. CDR3 loop: CASSLVGLPYGYTF. Written as DNA, the CDR3 is TGTGCCAGCAGCTTAGTTGGGCTACCCTATGGCTACACCTTC.